One and the same sample provided the 16 T cell receptor beta chains below, sequenced in a study of blood T cell repertoires in COVID-19. Sequencing was performed with immunoSEQ multiplex PCR; in TCRdb, only in-frame clones are kept and a portion is missing. In the table there are over 130,000 clones, nearly 85% of which are singletons. The sequencing input was PBMCs or T cells enriched from blood (not recorded which). The receptors were gathered from a man aged 45-60 years in a cohort exposed to, infected with or recovered from COVID-19 (not recorded which).

This chain links TRBV6-6 with TRBJ2-1; 9 bases map to TRBD2. The CDR3 consists of 16 residues. V lost 5 bases to trimming and J lost 7 bases; unmatched junction nucleotides: 12. Per germline, CDR1 MNHNY and CDR2 SVGAGI (reference sequence). CDR3 in DNA: TGTGCCAGCAGTAAATTAGCGGGAGAGTTCGGTAATGAGCAGTTCTTC. It yields the protein CASSKLAGEFGNEQFF.

The CDR3, as DNA: TGTGCCAGCAGCGCTTCACAGGGTAACACTGAAGCTTTCTTT. It specifies CASSASQGNTEAFF. The chain combines TRBV9 with TRBJ1-1, with D perhaps matching TRBD1 (6 bases). Germline lookup yields CDR1 SGDLS and CDR2 YYNGEE. V was shortened by 3 bases and J by 2 bases, with 11 bases between the two germline ends. This CDR3 region has 14 residues. Filled out from reference TRBV9 and TRBJ1-1, the complete variable domain reads DSGVTQTPKHLITATGQRVTLRCSPRSGDLSVYWYQQSLDQGLQFLIQYYNGEERAKGNILERFSAQQFPDLHSELNLSSLELGDSALYFCASSASQGNTEAFFGQGTRLTVV.

This clone was found a few times. V usage is TRBV5-1 and J usage is TRBJ2-7, with a possible D match to TRBD1 (5 bases). CDR3 length: 14 amino acids. Germline V gene data show CDR1 as SGHRS and CDR2 as YFSETQ. Trimming left V 4 bases short and J 3 bases short, with 14 bases between. The CDR3 coding sequence is TGCGCCAGCAGCATCGTGTCGGACATCTACGAGCAGTACTTC. Translated, it gives CASSIVSDIYEQYF.

The chain couples TRBV20-1 to TRBJ2-3; TRBD2 matches 9 bases. This CDR3 comprises 15 residues. The germline CDR1 and CDR2 sequences are DFQATT and SNEGSKA (reference sequence). V trimming: 3 bases; J trimming: 1 base; junction bases outside the gene matches: 5. The CDR3 nucleotides are TGCAGTGCTAGTTTTGCTAGCGGGGGCACAGATACGCAGTATTTT. Protein product: CSASFASGGTDTQYF.

This sequence joins TRBV30 and TRBJ2-7, with D unclear. There are 12 residues in the CDR3. V was clipped by 3 bases and J by 5 bases, with 11 bases between them. Germline CDR1 is GTSNPN and CDR2 is SVGIG (reference sequence). The CDR3 region has the DNA TGTGCCTGGAGCGCTCTTCAGGACGAGCAGTACTTC. Residues: CAWSALQDEQYF. The variable domain in full, with the rest retrieved from reference TRBV30 and TRBJ2-7, is SQTIHQWPATLVQPVGSPLSLECTVEGTSNPNLYWYRQAAGRGLQLLFYSVGIGQISSEVPQNLSASRPQDRQFILSSKKLLLSDSGFYLCAWSALQDEQYFGPGTRLTVT.

The chain uses TRBV10-3 and TRBJ1-6; 10 bases match TRBD1. The CDR3 contains 15 residues. Per germline, CDR1 ENHRY and CDR2 SYGVKD. J lost 7 bases, V lost 7 bases, and 7 bases had no gene match. This CDR3 is CAITRTGQGNSPLHF. CDR3 nucleotides: TGTGCCATCACGAGAACGGGACAGGGGAATTCACCCCTCCACTTT.

The gene calls are TRBV28 and TRBJ2-1, with D hard to call. Looked up from germline, CDR1 is MDHEN and CDR2 is SYDVKM. The CDR3 loop spans 11 amino acids. Between the trimmed V and J ends, which lost 5 bases and 5 bases, there was a span of 4 bases. The CDR3 sequence: CASSQDNEQFF. The CDR3 nucleotides are TGTGCCAGCAGTCAGGACAATGAGCAGTTCTTC.

The chain joins TRBV5-1 to TRBJ1-4; 7 bases map to TRBD1. The V gene's germline CDR1 is SGHRS and CDR2 YFSETQ. The CDR3 length is 15 residues. The V gene end was trimmed by 4 bases and the J gene end by 3 bases; junction bases not matched to a gene: 6. The CDR3 DNA reads TGCGCCAGCAGCGCACAGGGACAGCCTAATGAAAAACTGTTTTTT. It is translated as CASSAQGQPNEKLFF.

The chain uses TRBV7-9 and TRBJ2-3; D remains unclear. Germline CDR1 and CDR2: SEHNR and FQNEAQ (reference sequence). Trimming took 5 bases from V and 1 from J, leaving 10 bases between them. The CDR3 is made up of 14 amino acids. CDR3 residues: CASSLDIGTDTQYF. As DNA, the CDR3 is TGTGCCAGCAGCCTAGATATCGGCACAGATACGCAGTATTTT.

V usage is TRBV29-1 and J usage is TRBJ1-1; 12 bases match TRBD1. The ends lost 1 base at V and 11 bases at J; junction bases unmatched: 5. Germline V gene sequence: CDR1 SQVTM, CDR2 ANQGSEA. The CDR3 contains 13 residues. For the CDR3, the DNA is TGCAGCGTTGAAGTGGGACAGGGGGCTTCGGCTTTCTTT. Translated, it gives CSVEVGQGASAFF. Full variable domain (outside the CDR3, taken from reference TRBV29-1 and TRBJ1-1): SAVISQKPSRDICQRGTSLTIQCQVDSQVTMMFWYRQQPGQSLTLIATANQGSEATYESGFVIDKFPISRPNLTFSTLTVSNMSPEDSSIYLCSVEVGQGASAFFGQGTRLTVV.

This chain connects TRBV28 to TRBJ1-1, with unresolved D. The CDR3 runs 15 residues. CDR1 is MDHEN and CDR2 is SYDVKM in the germline V gene. The V end was cut by 4 bases, the J end by 1 base, with 13 bases between. The CDR3: CASSSPRVGNTEAFF. For the CDR3, the DNA is TGTGCCAGCAGTTCGCCCCGCGTTGGGAACACTGAAGCTTTCTTT.

This clone appeared a few times. This sequence joins TRBV7-9 and TRBJ1-4; the D gene is possibly TRBD1 (6 bases). Germline CDR1 reads SEHNR; CDR2 reads FQNEAQ (reference sequence). This CDR3 has 14 residues. Trimming pared 3 bases from V and 5 bases from J, leaving 10 bases between. The CDR3 reads CASSFGQINEKLFF. The CDR3 bases are TGTGCCAGCAGCTTTGGACAGATAAATGAAAAACTGTTTTTT.

V gene TRBV6-2 or TRBV6-3 combines with J gene TRBJ1-1; no definite D call. Germline CDR1 MNHEY, CDR2 SVGEGT. The CDR3 extends over 16 amino acids. Trimming took off 1 base at V and 3 bases at J, with 15 bases between the two ends. The CDR3 bases are TGTGCCAGCAGTTACTGGCCTGGGCGATTCGACACTGAAGCTTTCTTT. Amino acid sequence: CASSYWPGRFDTEAFF.

The V gene is TRBV7-6, the J gene TRBJ1-4; D might be TRBD1 (5 bases). The CDR3 extends over 14 amino acids. Germline assignment: CDR1 SGHVS and CDR2 FNYEAQ. V was cut by 4 bases and J by 6 bases, with 12 bases left in between. CDR3 DNA sequence: TGTGCCAGCAGCTCCACATGGGGGGATGAAAAACTGTTTTTT. Encoded protein: CASSSTWGDEKLFF.

Regarding this clone: The junction departs from the called germline gene at one end, perhaps through a read error. V is TRBV24-1 and J is TRBJ1-6; possibly TRBD1 for D (5 bases). The germline CDR1 and CDR2 sequences are KGHDR and SFDVKD. This CDR3 comprises 10 residues. CDR3 in DNA: TGTGCCACCAGTCTGGGGCAACGAAACTTT. Its protein product is CATSLGQRNF.

The chain couples TRBV30 to TRBJ1-4, with D possibly matching TRBD1 (6 bases). The CDR3 is 13 amino acids. Germline V CDR1 and CDR2: GTSNPN, SVGIG (reference sequence). V lost 2 bases and J lost 8, with 12 bases in between. The CDR3: CAWSWAGVEKLFF. The CDR3 nucleotides read TGTGCCTGGAGTTGGGCAGGGGTGGAAAAACTGTTTTTT.